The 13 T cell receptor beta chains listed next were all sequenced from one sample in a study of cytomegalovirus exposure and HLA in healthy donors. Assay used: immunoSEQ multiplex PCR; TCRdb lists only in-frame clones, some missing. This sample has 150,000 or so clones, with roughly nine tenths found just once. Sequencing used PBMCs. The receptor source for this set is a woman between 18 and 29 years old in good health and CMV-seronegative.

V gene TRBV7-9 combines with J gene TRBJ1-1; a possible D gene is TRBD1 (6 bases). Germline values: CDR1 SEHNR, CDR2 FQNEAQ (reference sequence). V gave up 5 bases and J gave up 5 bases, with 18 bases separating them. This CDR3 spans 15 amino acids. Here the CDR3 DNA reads TGTGCCAGCAGCGACAACAGGAGAGGGGGTACTGAAGCTTTCTTT. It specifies CASSDNRRGGTEAFF.

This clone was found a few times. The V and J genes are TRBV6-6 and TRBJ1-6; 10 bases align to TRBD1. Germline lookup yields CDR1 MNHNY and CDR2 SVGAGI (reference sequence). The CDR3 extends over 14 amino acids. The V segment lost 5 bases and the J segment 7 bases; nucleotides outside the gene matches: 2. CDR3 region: CASSTDRGNSPLHF. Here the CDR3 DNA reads TGTGCCAGCAGTACGGACAGGGGGAATTCACCCCTCCACTTT.

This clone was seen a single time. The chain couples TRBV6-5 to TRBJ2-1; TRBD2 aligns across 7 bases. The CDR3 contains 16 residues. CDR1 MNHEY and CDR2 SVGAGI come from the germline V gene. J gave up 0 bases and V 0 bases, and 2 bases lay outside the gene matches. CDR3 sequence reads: CASSYSGGSSYNEQFF. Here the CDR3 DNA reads TGTGCCAGCAGTTACTCGGGGGGGAGCTCCTACAATGAGCAGTTCTTC.

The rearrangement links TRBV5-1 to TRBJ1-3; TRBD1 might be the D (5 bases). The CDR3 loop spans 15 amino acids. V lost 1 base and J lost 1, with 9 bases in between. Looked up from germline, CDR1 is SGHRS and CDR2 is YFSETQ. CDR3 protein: CASSLTGTSGNTIYF. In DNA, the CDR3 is TGCGCCAGCAGCTTGACAGGAACTTCTGGAAACACCATATATTTT.

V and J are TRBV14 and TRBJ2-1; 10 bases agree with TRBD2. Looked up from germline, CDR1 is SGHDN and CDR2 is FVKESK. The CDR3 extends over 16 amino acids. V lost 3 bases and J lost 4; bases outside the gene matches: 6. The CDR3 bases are TGTGCCAGCAGCCATGATAGCGGGGGGAAATACAATGAGCAGTTCTTC. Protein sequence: CASSHDSGGKYNEQFF. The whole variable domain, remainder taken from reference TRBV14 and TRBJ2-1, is EAGVTQFPSHSVIEKGQTVTLRCDPISGHDNLYWYRRVMGKEIKFLLHFVKESKQDESGMPNNRFLAERTGGTYSTLKVQPAELEDSGVYFCASSHDSGGKYNEQFFGPGTRLTVL.

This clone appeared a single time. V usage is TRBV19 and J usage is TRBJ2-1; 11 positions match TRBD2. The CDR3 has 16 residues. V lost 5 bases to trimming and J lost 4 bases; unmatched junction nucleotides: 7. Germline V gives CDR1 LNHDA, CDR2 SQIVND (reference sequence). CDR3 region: CASSAVSSGGYNEQFF. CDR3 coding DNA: TGTGCCAGTAGTGCGGTCTCTAGCGGGGGGTACAATGAGCAGTTCTTC.

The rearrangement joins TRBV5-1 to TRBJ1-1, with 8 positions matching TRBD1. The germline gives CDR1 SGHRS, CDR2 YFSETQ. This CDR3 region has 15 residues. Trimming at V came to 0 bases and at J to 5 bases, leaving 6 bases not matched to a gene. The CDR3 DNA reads TGCGCCAGCAGCTTGGGACAGGGGCTTGAGACTGAAGCTTTCTTT. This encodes CASSLGQGLETEAFF.

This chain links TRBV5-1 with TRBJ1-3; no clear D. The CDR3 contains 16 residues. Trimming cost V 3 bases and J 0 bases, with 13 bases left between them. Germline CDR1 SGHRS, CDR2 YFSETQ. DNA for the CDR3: TGCGCCAGCAGCTACGCCGAGGGAAACTCTGGAAACACCATATATTTT. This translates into CASSYAEGNSGNTIYF.

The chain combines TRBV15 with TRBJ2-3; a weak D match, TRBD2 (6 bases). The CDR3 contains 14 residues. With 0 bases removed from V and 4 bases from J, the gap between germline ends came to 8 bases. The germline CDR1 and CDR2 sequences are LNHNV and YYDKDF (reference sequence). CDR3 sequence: CATSREGEADTQYF. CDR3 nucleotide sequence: TGTGCCACCAGCAGAGAAGGGGAGGCAGATACGCAGTATTTT. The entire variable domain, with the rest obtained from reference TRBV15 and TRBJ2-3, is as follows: DAMVIQNPRYQVTQFGKPVTLSCSQTLNHNVMYWYQQKSSQAPKLLFHYYDKDFNNEADTPDNFQSRRPNTSFCFLDIRSPGLGDTAMYLCATSREGEADTQYFGPGTRLTVL.

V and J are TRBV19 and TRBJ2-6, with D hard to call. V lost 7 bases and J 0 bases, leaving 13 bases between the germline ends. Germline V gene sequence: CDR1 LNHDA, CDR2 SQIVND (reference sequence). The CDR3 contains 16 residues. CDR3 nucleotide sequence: TGTGCCAGTAAGCCACAGCTTCGCTCTGGGGCCAACGTCCTGACTTTC. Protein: CASKPQLRSGANVLTF.

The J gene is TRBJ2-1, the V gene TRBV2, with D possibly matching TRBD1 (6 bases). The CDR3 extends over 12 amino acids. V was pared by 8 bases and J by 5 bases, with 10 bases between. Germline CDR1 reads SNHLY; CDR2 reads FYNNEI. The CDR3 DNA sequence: TGTGCCAGCTCAGGGGACAACAATGAGCAGTTCTTC. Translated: CASSGDNNEQFF.

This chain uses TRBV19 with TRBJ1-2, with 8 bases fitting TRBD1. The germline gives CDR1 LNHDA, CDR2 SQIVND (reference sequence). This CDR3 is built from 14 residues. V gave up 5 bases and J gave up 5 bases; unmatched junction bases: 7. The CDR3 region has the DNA TGTGCCAGTAGTCGGGACAGGCGAGCTTATGGCTACACCTTC. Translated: CASSRDRRAYGYTF.

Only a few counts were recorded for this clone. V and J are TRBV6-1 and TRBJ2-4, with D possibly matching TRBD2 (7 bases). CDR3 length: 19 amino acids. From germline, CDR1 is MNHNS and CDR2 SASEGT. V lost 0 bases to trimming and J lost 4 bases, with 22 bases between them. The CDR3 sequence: CASSEAPTRRGLGKNIQYF. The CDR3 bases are TGTGCCAGCAGTGAAGCCCCCACCCGGCGGGGGCTCGGTAAAAACATTCAGTACTTC.